A selection of T cell receptor beta chains follows, all from one sample in a study of beta chain features in type 1 diabetes. Method: immunoSEQ multiplex PCR; TCRdb's copy keeps in-frame clones and lacks some. The sample contains over 150,000 clones, around 7.8% of which appear only once. The sample taken for sequencing was central memory CD4+ T cells from blood. The receptors were gathered from a woman between 35 and 50 years old with type 1 diabetes. The CDR3 runs from the conserved cysteine through the conserved F or W. The D gene is left open where the match is weak. The listing skips clone size in some rows; elsewhere it reads once, few, many or a size class.

J | size | V | D | length | DNA | CDR3
TRBJ2-5 | few | TRBV2 | . | 13 | TGTGCCAGCAGAAAGAGGGTGGGGGAGACCCAGTACTTC | CASRKRVGETQYF
TRBJ2-7 | . | TRBV29-1 | TRBD2 | 11 | TGCAGCGGCGCGACTAGCTCCGAGCAGTACTTC | CSGATSSEQYF
TRBJ2-5 | many | TRBV29-1 | TRBD1 | 15 | TGCAGCGTTGAAAGGGCGGGACAGGTTCAAGAGACCCAGTACTTC | CSVERAGQVQETQYF
TRBJ2-5 | few | TRBV6-5 | . | 15 | TGTGCCAGCAGTTACTCGGGGCAGGCCCAAGAGACCCAGTACTTC | CASSYSGQAQETQYF
TRBJ2-1 | . | TRBV25-1 | . | 14 | TGTGCCAGCAGTGAATATGGATCGGGGAATGAGCAGTTCTTC | CASSEYGSGNEQFF
TRBJ2-7 | many | TRBV7-2 | TRBD2 | 15 | TGTGCCAGCAGCTTAGCGCCCCTAGCGGGCTACGAGCAGTACTTC | CASSLAPLAGYEQYF
TRBJ2-5 | . | TRBV7-2 | . | 14 | TGTGCCAGCAGCTTGGGCCAGGCGGGGGAGACCCAGTACTTC | CASSLGQAGETQYF
TRBJ2-7 | . | TRBV7-9 | TRBD1 | 15 | TGTGCCAGCAGCTCCCCGGGACAGGGGGCGAGAGAGCAGTACTTC | CASSSPGQGAREQYF
TRBJ2-4 | . | TRBV4-1 | TRBD2 | 15 | TGCGCCAGCAGCCAAAGTTGGGCAGGGAGGGACATTCAGTACTTC | CASSQSWAGRDIQYF
TRBJ2-5 | . | TRBV7-8 | TRBD1 | 13 | TGTGCCAGCAGCCGGGACAGGGAGGAGACCCAGTACTTC | CASSRDREETQYF
TRBJ2-3 | . | TRBV5-6 | TRBD2 | 18 | TGTGCCAGCAGCCCGGGATCTAGCGGGAGCTTTAACACAGATACGCAGTATTTT | CASSPGSSGSFNTDTQYF
TRBJ1-5 | . | TRBV7-9 | . | 14 | TGTGCCAGCAGCTCACAGGGTGAATGGCAGCCCCAGCATTTT | CASSSQGEWQPQHF
TRBJ2-7 | . | TRBV28 | TRBD2 | 16 | TGTGCCAGCAGTTCGACCTCTAGCGGGAGGACGTACGAGCAGTACTTC | CASSSTSSGRTYEQYF
TRBJ2-1 | . | TRBV7-3 | TRBD1 | 15 | TGTGCCAGCAGCTCGGGACAGGGGCTCGGCAATGAGCAGTTCTTC | CASSSGQGLGNEQFF
TRBJ1-2 | few | TRBV7-2 | . | 15 | TGTGCCAGCAGCTTAGCGGGGGGTCCCGAGGATGGCTACACCTTC | CASSLAGGPEDGYTF
TRBJ2-6 | . | TRBV5-4 | TRBD1 | 14 | TGTGCCAGTGGGGACAGCTCTGGGGCCAACGTCCTGACTTTC | CASGDSSGANVLTF
TRBJ1-1 | few | TRBV5-1 | . | 14 | TGCGCCAGCAGCTTGAACAGGGACGACACTGAAGCTTTCTTT | CASSLNRDDTEAFF
TRBJ1-4 | . | TRBV4-3 | TRBD1 | 14 | TGCGCCAGCAGCCAAGGACAGGGGGAGGAAAAACTGTTTTTT | CASSQGQGEEKLFF
TRBJ1-2 | many | TRBV29-1 | . | 12 | TGCAGCGTCGGGGGGCCGAAAGGAGGCTACACCTTC | CSVGGPKGGYTF